This T cell receptor (beta chain) appears in the sequencing data of a study of CD8+CD57+ T cells in acquired aplastic anemia. Whole-study results and caveats: Between the patient and control groups, CD8+ Simpson's diversity did not differ significantly.

Template material for TCR beta VDJ and CDR3 profiling consisted of genomic DNA. From the reads, TCRdb called clonotypes with MiXCR, one entry per CDR3 protein. The sample yields about 420,000 distinct CDR3 sequences, under 80% seen once. This CDR3 is 13 amino acids long. CDR1 is KGHDR and CDR2 is SFDVKD in the germline V gene. In the case of this clonotype: The antigen remains unidentified. One junction end does not reproduce the germline sequence, and a read error may be involved.

The chain carries TRBV24-1 and TRBJ2-5, with D unclear. This clonotype was sampled from a human donor in good health, serving as a control. The sequencing input was sorted CD4+, CD8+, or CD8+CD57+ T cells (not recorded which) from PBMCs. CDR3 region: CATSDLEAHTQTF. In DNA form, the CDR3 reads TGTGCCACCAGTGACTTGGAAGCGCACACCCAGACCTTC.